This T cell receptor beta chain was found in a study of technical replicates of blood from several donors (dated by TCRdb to about 2017). This clone was detected only once. No antigen is known for it. No much larger clone exists at a distance of one base, and base qualities are not known. The germline V gene specifies SGHRS as CDR1 and YFSETQ as CDR2. The V end loses 2 bases and the J end loses 6 bases, and a stretch of 9 bases separates them. Spanning cysteine to phenylalanine, the CDR3 consists of 12 amino acids. The entry retains the CDR3 DNA only, 36 bases that are in frame from base 1. The library was prepared using the immunoSEQ multiplex PCR assay. TCRdb took this table from immuneACCESS and kept in-frame rearrangements with V and J called. Such tables lack part of the clones; where checked against another copy, unresolved V genes explain under half of the gap, and the rest is unexplained. This sample has around 70,000 clones in its table, and 93% of those were observed once. The ten top clones hold approximately 0.24% of the sample.

Input material: T cells isolated from PBMCs. The chain uses TRBV5-1 and TRBJ2-7, and TRBD1 may be the D gene, going by 6 matching bases. The sequence was collected from a human donor in good health. In nucleotides, the sequence is TGCGCCAGCAGCTTTACAGGGAGCGAGCAGTACTTC. Its coded protein is CASSFTGSEQYF.